Below, 5 T cell receptor beta chains from the same sample are listed, as sequenced in a study of T cell responses to AZD1222 COVID-19 vaccine. Measured with immunoSEQ multiplex PCR; TCRdb has only the in-frame clones, and not every one. The sample contains about 140,000 clones, over 85% of which appear only once. Sequencing used peripheral blood, obtained 28 days after the second AZD1222 dose. All receptors come from an adult who received the AZD1222 COVID-19 vaccine.

The chain combines TRBV10-3 with TRBJ2-7; D might be TRBD2 (5 bases). CDR3 length: 15 residues. Germline CDR1 reads ENHRY; CDR2 reads SYGVKD. V lost 4 bases and J lost 1, with 14 bases in between. Here the CDR3 DNA reads TGTGCCATCAGTGGAGGGCCCTCTAAATCCTACGAGCAGTACTTC. This sequence encodes CAISGGPSKSYEQYF.

This clone occurred a few times. This chain joins TRBV30 and TRBJ2-7; D might be TRBD1 (6 bases). This CDR3 comprises 12 residues. Germline V CDR1 and CDR2: GTSNPN, SVGIG (reference sequence). Trimming removed 0 bases from V and 5 bases from J, with 8 bases in between. CDR3 coding DNA: TGTGCCTGGAGTGTAACAGGGAACGAGCAGTACTTC. It is translated as CAWSVTGNEQYF.

A single count supports this clone. The J gene is TRBJ1-4, the V gene TRBV21-1; TRBD1, the D gene given by the table, was not confirmed from the DNA. TRBV21-1 is given as a pseudogene. The CDR3 is made up of 15 amino acids. CDR3 bases: TGTGCCAGCTCATTGCAGGGTTTTTTCTCGGAAAAACTGTTTTTT. This translates into CASSLQGFFSEKLFF.

The V call is TRBV15, the J call TRBJ1-5; 7 bases fit TRBD1. CDR3 length: 17 residues. Germline-derived CDR1 and CDR2 are LNHNV and YYDKDF (reference sequence). Germline trimming cut 1 base from V and 1 base from J; bases unmatched to any gene: 7. The CDR3 sequence: CATSRGWGQLSNQPQHF. The CDR3 DNA reads TGTGCCACCAGCAGAGGGTGGGGACAGCTGAGCAATCAGCCCCAGCATTTT.

The genes are TRBV19 and TRBJ2-7; 8 bases are a match to TRBD1. This CDR3 has 15 residues. Germline CDR1 reads LNHDA; CDR2 reads SQIVND (reference sequence). Trimming removed 10 bases from V and 3 bases from J; junction bases left unmatched: 14. CDR3 in DNA: TGTGCCACCTCAGTCGGACAGGGTCCAGGCTACGAGCAGTACTTC. This gives the protein CATSVGQGPGYEQYF.